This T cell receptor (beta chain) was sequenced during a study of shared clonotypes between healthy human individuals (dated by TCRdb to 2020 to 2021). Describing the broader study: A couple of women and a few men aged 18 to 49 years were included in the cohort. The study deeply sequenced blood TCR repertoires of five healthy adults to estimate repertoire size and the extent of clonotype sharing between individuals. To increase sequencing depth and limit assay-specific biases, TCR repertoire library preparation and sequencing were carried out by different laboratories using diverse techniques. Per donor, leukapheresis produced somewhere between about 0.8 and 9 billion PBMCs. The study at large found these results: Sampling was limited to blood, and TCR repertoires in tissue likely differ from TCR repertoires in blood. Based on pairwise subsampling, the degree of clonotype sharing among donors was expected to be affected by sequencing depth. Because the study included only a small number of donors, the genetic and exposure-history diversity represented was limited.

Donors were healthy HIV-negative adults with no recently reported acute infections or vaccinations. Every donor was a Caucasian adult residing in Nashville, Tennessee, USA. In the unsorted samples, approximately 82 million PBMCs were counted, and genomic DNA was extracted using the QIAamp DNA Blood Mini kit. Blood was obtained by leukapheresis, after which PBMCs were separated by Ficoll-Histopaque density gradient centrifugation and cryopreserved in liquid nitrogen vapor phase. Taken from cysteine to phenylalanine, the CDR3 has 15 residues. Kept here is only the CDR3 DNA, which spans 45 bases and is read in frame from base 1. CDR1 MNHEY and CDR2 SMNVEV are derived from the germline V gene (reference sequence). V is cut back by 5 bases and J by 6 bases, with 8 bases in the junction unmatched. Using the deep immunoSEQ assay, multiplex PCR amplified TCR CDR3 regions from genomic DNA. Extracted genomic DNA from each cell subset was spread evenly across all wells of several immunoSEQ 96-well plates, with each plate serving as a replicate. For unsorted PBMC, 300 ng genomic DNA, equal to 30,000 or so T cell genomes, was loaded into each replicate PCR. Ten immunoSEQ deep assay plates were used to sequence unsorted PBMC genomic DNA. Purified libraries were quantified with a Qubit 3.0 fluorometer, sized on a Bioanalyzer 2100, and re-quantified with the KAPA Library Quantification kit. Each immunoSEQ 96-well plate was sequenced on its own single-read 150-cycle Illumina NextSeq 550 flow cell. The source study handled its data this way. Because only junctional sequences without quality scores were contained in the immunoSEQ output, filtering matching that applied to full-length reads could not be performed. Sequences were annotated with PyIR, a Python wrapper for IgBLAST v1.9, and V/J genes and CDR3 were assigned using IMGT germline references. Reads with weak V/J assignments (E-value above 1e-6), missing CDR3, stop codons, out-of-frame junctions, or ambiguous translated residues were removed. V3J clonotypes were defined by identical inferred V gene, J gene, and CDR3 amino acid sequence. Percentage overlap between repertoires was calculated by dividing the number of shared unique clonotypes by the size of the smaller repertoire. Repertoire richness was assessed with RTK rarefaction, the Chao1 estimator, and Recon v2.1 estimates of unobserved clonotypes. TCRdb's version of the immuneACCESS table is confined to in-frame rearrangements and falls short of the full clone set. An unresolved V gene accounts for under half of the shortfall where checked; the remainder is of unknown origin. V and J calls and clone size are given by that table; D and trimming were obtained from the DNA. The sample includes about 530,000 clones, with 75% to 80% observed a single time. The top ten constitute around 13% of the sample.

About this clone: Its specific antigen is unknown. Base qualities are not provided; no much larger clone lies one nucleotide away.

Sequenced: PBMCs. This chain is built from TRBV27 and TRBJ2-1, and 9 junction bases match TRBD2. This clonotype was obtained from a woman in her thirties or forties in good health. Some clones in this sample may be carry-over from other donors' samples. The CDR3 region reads CASSIGTSFRNEQFF. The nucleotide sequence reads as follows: TGTGCCAGCAGTATCGGGACTAGCTTTCGCAATGAGCAGTTCTTC.